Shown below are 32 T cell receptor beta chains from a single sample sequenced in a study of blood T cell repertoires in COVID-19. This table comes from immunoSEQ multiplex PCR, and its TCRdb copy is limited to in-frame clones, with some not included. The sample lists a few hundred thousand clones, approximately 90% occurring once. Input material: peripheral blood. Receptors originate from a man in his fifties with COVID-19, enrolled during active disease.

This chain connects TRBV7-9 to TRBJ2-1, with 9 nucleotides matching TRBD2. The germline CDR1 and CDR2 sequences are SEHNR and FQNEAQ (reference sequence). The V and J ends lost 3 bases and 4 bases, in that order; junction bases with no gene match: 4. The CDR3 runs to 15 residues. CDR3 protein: CASSLQREVYNEQFF. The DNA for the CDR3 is TGTGCCAGCAGCTTGCAGCGGGAGGTTTACAATGAGCAGTTCTTC.

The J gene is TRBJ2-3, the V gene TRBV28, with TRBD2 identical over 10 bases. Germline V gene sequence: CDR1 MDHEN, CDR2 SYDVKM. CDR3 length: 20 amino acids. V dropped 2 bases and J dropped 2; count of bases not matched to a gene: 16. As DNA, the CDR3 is TGTGCCAGCAGTTTAGCCATACACCGGGCTAGCGGGGGCCACACAGATACGCAGTATTTT. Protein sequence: CASSLAIHRASGGHTDTQYF. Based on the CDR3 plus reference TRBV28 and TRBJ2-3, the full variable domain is DVKVTQSSRYLVKRTGEKVFLECVQDMDHENMFWYRQDPGLGLRLIYFSYDVKMKEKGDIPEGYSVSREKKERFSLILESASTNQTSMYLCASSLAIHRASGGHTDTQYFGPGTRLTVL.

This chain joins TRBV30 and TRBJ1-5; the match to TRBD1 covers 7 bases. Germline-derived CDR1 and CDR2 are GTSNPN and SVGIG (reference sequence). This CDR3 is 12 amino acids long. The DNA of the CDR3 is TGTGCTGCGACAGGGCCCGGTCAGCCCCAGCATTTT. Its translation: CAATGPGQPQHF.

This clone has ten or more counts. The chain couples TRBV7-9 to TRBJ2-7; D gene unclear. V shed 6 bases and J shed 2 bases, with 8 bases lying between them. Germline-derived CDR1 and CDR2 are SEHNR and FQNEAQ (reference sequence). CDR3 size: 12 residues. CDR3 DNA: TGTGCCAGCAGTTTCGAGACCTACGAGCAGTACTTC. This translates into CASSFETYEQYF.

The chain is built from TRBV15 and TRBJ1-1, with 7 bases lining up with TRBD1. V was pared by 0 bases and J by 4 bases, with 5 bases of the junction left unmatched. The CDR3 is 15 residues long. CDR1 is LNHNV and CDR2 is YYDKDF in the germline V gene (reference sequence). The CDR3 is CATSRDSRGATEAFF. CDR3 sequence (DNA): TGTGCCACCAGCAGAGATTCCAGGGGGGCCACTGAAGCTTTCTTT. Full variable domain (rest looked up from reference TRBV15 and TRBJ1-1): DAMVIQNPRYQVTQFGKPVTLSCSQTLNHNVMYWYQQKSSQAPKLLFHYYDKDFNNEADTPDNFQSRRPNTSFCFLDIRSPGLGDTAMYLCATSRDSRGATEAFFGQGTRLTVV.

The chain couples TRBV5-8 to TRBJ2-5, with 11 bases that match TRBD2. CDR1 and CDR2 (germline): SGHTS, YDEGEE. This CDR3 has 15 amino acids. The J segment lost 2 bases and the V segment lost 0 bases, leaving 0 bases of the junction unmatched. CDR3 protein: CASSLGLAGQETQYF. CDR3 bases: TGTGCCAGCAGCTTGGGACTAGCGGGACAAGAGACCCAGTACTTC.

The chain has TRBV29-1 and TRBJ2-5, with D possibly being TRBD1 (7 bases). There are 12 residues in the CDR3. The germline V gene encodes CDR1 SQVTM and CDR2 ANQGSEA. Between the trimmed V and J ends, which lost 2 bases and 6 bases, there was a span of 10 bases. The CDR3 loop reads CSVEPGGQTQYF. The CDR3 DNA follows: TGCAGCGTTGAACCAGGGGGGCAGACCCAGTACTTC.

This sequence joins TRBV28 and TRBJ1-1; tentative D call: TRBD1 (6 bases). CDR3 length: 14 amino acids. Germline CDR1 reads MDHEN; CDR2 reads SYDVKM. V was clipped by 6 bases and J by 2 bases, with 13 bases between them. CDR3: CASSPSGENTEAFF. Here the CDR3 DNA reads TGTGCCAGCAGCCCTTCAGGGGAAAACACTGAAGCTTTCTTT.

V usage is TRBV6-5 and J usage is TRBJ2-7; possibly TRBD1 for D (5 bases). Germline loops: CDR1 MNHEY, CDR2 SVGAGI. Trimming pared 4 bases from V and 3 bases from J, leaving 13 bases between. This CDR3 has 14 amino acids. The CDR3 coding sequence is TGTGCCAGCAGTTCCTCCCAGGGTCACTACGAGCAGTACTTC. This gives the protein CASSSSQGHYEQYF.

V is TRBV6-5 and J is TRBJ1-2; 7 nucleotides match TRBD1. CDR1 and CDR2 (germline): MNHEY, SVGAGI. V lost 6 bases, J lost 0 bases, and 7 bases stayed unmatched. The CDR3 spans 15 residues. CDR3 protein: CASRGLGTANYGYTF. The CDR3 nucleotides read TGTGCCAGCAGAGGTCTTGGGACAGCTAACTATGGCTACACCTTC.

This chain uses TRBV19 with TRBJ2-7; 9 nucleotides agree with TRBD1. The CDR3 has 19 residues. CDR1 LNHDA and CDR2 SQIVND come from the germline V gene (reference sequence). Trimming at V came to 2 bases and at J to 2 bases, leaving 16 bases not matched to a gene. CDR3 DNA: TGTGCCAGTAGTATAACTCCGGGACAGGGTCAAGGAAACCCCTACGAGCAGTACTTC. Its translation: CASSITPGQGQGNPYEQYF. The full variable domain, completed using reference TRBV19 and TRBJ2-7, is DGGITQSPKYLFRKEGQNVTLSCEQNLNHDAMYWYRQDPGQGLRLIYYSQIVNDFQKGDIAEGYSVSREKKESFPLTVTSAQKNPTAFYLCASSITPGQGQGNPYEQYFGPGTRLTVT.

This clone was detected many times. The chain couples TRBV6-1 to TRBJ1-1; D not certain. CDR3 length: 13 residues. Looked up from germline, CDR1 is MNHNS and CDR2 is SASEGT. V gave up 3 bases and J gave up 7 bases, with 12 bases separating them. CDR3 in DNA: TGTGCCAGCAGTGATTGGGCAGAGTTTGAAGCTTTCTTT. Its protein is CASSDWAEFEAFF.

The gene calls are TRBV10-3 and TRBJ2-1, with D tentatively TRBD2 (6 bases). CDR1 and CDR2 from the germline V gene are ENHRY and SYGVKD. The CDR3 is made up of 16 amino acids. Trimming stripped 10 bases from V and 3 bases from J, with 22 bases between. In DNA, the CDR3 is TGTGCCACCAGCGAAGGAGGGCGGCGGGTCTACAATGAGCAGTTCTTC. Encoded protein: CATSEGGRRVYNEQFF.

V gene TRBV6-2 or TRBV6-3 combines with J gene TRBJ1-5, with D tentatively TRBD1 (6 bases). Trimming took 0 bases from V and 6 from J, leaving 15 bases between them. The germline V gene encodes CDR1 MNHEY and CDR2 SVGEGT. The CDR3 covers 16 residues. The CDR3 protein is CASSYSNPGGGQPQHF. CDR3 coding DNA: TGTGCCAGCAGTTACTCGAATCCGGGGGGCGGTCAGCCCCAGCATTTT.

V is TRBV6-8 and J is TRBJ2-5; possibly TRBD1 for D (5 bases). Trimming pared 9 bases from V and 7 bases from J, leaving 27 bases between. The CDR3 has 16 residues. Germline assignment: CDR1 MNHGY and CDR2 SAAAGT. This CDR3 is CARVGWRINRLGTQYF. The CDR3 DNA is TGTGCCAGGGTCGGTTGGCGGATTAACAGGTTGGGGACCCAGTACTTC.

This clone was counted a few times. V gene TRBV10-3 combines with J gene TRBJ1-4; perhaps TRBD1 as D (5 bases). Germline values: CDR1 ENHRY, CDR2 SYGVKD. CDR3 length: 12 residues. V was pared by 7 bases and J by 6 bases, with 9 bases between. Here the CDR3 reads CAIKGRDEKLFF. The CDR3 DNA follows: TGTGCCATCAAGGGGAGGGATGAAAAACTGTTTTTT.

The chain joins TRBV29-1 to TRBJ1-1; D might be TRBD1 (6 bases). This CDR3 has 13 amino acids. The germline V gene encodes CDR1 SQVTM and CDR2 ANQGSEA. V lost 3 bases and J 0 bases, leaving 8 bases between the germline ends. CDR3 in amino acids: CSVEQGMNTEAFF. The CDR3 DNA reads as TGCAGCGTTGAGCAGGGGATGAACACTGAAGCTTTCTTT. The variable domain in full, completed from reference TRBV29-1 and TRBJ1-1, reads SAVISQKPSRDICQRGTSLTIQCQVDSQVTMMFWYRQQPGQSLTLIATANQGSEATYESGFVIDKFPISRPNLTFSTLTVSNMSPEDSSIYLCSVEQGMNTEAFFGQGTRLTVV.

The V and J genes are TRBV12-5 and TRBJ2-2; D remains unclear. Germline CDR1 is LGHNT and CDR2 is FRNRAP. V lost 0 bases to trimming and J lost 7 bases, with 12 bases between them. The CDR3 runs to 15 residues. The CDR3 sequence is CASGLVHTVFGELFF. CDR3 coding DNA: TGTGCTAGTGGTTTGGTACATACAGTGTTCGGGGAGCTGTTTTTT.

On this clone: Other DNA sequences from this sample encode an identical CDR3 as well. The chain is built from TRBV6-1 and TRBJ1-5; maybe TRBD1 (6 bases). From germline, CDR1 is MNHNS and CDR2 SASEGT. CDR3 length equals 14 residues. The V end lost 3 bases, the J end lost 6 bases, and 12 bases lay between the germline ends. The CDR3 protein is CASSEGASSQPQHF. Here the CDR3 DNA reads TGTGCCAGCAGTGAGGGGGCTAGTAGTCAGCCCCAGCATTTT.

CDR3 sequence (DNA): TGTGCCAGCAGCTCGACCCCGGGAGCTAACTATGGCTACACCTTC. It specifies CASSSTPGANYGYTF. V and J are TRBV7-6 and TRBJ1-2; D remains unclear. Germline V gene lookup returns CDR1 SGHVS and CDR2 FNYEAQ. V dropped 4 bases and J dropped 0 bases, with 12 bases sitting between them. This CDR3 is 15 amino acids long.

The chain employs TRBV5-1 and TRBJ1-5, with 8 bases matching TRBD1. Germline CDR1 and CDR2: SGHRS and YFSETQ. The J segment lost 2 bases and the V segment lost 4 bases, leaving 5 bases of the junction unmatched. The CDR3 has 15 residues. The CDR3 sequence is CASSEGTGRNQPQHF. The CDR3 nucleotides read TGCGCCAGCAGCGAAGGGACAGGACGCAATCAGCCCCAGCATTTT.

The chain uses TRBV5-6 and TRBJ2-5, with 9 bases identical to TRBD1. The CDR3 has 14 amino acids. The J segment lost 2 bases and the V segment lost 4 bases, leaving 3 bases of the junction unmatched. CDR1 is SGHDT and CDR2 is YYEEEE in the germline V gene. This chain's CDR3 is CASSPGQGQETQYF. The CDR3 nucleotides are TGTGCCAGCAGCCCCGGACAGGGGCAAGAGACCCAGTACTTC.

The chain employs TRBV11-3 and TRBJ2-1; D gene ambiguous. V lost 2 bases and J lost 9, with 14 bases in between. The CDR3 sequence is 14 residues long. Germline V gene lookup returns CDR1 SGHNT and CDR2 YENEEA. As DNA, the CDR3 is TGTGCCAGCAGCTTATCACGATCGGTTGGTGAGCAGTTCTTC. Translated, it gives CASSLSRSVGEQFF.

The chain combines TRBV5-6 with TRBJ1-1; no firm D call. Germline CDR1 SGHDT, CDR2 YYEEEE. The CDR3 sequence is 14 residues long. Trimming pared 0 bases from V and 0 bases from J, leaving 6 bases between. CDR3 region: CASSLVQVNTEAFF. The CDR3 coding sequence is TGTGCCAGCAGCTTGGTTCAGGTGAACACTGAAGCTTTCTTT.

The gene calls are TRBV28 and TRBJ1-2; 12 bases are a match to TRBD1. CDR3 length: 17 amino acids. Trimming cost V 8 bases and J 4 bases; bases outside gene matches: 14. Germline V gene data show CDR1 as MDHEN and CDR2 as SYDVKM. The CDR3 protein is CASGPGGQGASVYGYTF. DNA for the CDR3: TGTGCCAGCGGTCCCGGGGGACAGGGGGCCAGTGTCTATGGCTACACCTTC.

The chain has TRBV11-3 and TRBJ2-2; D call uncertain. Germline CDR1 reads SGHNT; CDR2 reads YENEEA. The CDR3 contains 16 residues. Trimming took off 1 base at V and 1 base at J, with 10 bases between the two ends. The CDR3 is CASSLGNGRNTGELFF. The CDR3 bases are TGTGCCAGCAGCTTAGGAAATGGGCGGAACACCGGGGAGCTGTTTTTT. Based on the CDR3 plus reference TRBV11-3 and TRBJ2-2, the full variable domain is EAGVVQSPRYKIIEKKQPVAFWCNPISGHNTLYWYLQNLGQGPELLIRYENEEAVDDSQLPKDRFSAERLKGVDSTLKIQPAELGDSAVYLCASSLGNGRNTGELFFGEGSRLTVL.

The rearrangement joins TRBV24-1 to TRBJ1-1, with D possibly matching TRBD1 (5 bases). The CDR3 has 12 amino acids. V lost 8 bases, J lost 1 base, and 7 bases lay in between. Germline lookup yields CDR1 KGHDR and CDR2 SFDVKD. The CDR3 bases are TGTGCCACCAAGGGGCCGAACACTGAAGCTTTCTTT. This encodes CATKGPNTEAFF.

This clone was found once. CDR3 DNA: TGTGCCTGGAGTGTCGGACTAGCGGGGTCCTTCGACGAGCAGTACTTC. As protein: CAWSVGLAGSFDEQYF. The chain uses TRBV30 and TRBJ2-7, with TRBD2 identical over 12 bases. V was clipped by 0 bases and J by 5 bases; unmatched bases: 8. This CDR3 is built from 16 residues. The V gene's germline CDR1 is GTSNPN and CDR2 SVGIG (reference sequence).

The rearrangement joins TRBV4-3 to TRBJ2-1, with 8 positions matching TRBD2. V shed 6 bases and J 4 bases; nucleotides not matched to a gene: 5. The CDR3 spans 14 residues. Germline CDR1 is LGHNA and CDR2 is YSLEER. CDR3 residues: CASSRSGGYNEQFF. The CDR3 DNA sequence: TGCGCCAGCAGTAGGAGCGGGGGATACAATGAGCAGTTCTTC.

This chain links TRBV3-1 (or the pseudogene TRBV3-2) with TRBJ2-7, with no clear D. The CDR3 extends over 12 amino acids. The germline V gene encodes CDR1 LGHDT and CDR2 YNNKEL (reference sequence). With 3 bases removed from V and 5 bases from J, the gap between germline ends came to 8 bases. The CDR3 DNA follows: TGTGCCAGCAGCCACCACCTAGACGAGCAGTACTTC. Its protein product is CASSHHLDEQYF.

For the CDR3, the DNA is TGTGCCAGCAGCCAAGATGGCGGGGGTCCCGGGGAGCTGTTTTTT. Amino acids: CASSQDGGGPGELFF. The chain uses TRBV3-1 (or the pseudogene TRBV3-2) and TRBJ2-2, with 7 bases identical to TRBD2. This CDR3 is 15 amino acids long. The J segment lost 6 bases and the V segment lost 0 bases, leaving 4 bases of the junction unmatched. Looked up from germline, CDR1 is LGHDT and CDR2 is YNNKEL (reference sequence).

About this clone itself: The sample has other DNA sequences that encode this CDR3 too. CDR3 sequence reads: CASSQDSGSPLHF. The CDR3 region has the DNA TGCGCCAGCAGCCAAGACAGCGGTTCACCCCTCCACTTT. V and J are TRBV4-1 and TRBJ1-6; D call uncertain. Trimming shortened V by 0 bases and J by 9 bases, and 6 bases separated the two germline ends. The germline CDR1 and CDR2 sequences are MGHRA and YSYEKL. This CDR3 is 13 amino acids long.